Listed below are T cell receptor beta chains from one sample, sequenced in a study of cytomegalovirus exposure and HLA in healthy donors. The data were produced by immunoSEQ multiplex PCR, yet TCRdb's version contains in-frame clones alone and is incomplete. The data show some 28,000 clones, less than 70% seen once. The specimen was PBMCs. Every receptor here comes from a male donor in good health and CMV-seropositive. CDR3s include the opening cysteine and the closing phenylalanine or tryptophan. Each record gives: J gene, clone size, D gene, V gene, CDR3 protein, CDR3 DNA. D genes are given only for firm matches. Only some rows state a clone size, as once, few, many or a class for expanded clones.

TRBJ1-3 . TRBD1 TRBV5-4 CASRSDRGASGNTIYF TGTGCCAGCAGATCGGACAGGGGAGCATCTGGAAACACCATATATTTT
TRBJ1-1 . TRBD1 TRBV5-1 CASSPYRGAGEAFF TGCGCCAGCAGCCCGTACAGGGGGGCGGGTGAAGCTTTCTTT
TRBJ1-5 . TRBD1 TRBV4-1 CASSQDNRDRGRNQPQHF TGCGCCAGCAGCCAAGATAATCGGGACAGGGGGCGGAATCAGCCCCAGCATTTT
TRBJ2-7 . . TRBV28 CASSLVSSISYEQYF TGTGCCAGCAGTTTAGTTTCTAGCATTTCCTACGAGCAGTACTTC
TRBJ1-2 . TRBD1 TRBV7-2 CASSLGTGAAKDGYTF TGTGCCAGCAGCTTGGGGACAGGGGCCGCAAAGGATGGCTACACCTTC
TRBJ2-1 . TRBD1 TRBV9 CASSVGRQGHNEQFF TGTGCCAGCAGCGTAGGAAGACAGGGACACAATGAGCAGTTCTTC
TRBJ1-2 . . TRBV2 CASSPPKGYTF TGTGCCAGCAGTCCACCTAAAGGCTACACCTTC
TRBJ2-1 few TRBD2 TRBV18 CASSLTSGSFNEQFF TGTGCCAGCTCACTCACTAGCGGGAGCTTCAATGAGCAGTTCTTC
TRBJ1-1 . . TRBV11-2 CASSLVSPSNPMNTEAFF TGTGCCAGCAGCTTAGTAAGCCCCTCAAATCCAATGAACACTGAAGCTTTCTTT
TRBJ1-1 . . TRBV5-4 CASSFTAMNTEAFF TGTGCCAGCAGCTTTACAGCCATGAACACTGAAGCTTTCTTT
TRBJ2-7 . TRBD2 TRBV6-1 CASSVRASGKIYEQYF TGTGCCAGCAGTGTCCGGGCTAGCGGGAAGATTTACGAGCAGTACTTC
TRBJ2-2 . TRBD1 TRBV6-4 CASSQGAETGELFF TGTGCCAGCAGCCAGGGGGCGGAGACCGGGGAGCTGTTTTTT
TRBJ2-1 . . TRBV11-2 CASSLDLTPQQFF TGTGCCAGCAGCTTAGATCTTACTCCCCAGCAGTTCTTC
TRBJ2-7 . TRBD1 TRBV30 CAWRGQGVYEQYF TGTGCCTGGAGAGGACAGGGGGTCTACGAGCAGTACTTC
TRBJ2-5 . . TRBV27 CASSLSEGNQETQYF TGTGCCAGCAGTTTATCGGAGGGAAACCAAGAGACCCAGTACTTC
TRBJ1-3 . . TRBV30 CAWSRSGGNTIYF TGTGCCTGGAGTCGCAGCGGTGGAAACACCATATATTTT
TRBJ2-2 few . TRBV6-4 CASSAVYSTGELFF TGTGCCAGCAGTGCCGTTTATAGCACCGGGGAGCTGTTTTTT
TRBJ1-1 . . TRBV25-1 CASSRGEVVAFF TGTGCCAGCAGTCGCGGGGAGGTTGTAGCTTTCTTT
TRBJ1-6 few . TRBV2 CASQKMNSPLHF TGTGCCTCACAGAAAATGAATTCACCCCTCCACTTT
TRBJ2-3 many TRBD2 TRBV6-5 CASSYSGGSVDTQYF TGTGCCAGCAGTTACTCCGGCGGGAGCGTGGATACGCAGTATTTT
TRBJ1-1 . TRBD1 TRBV19 CASSGGQGAKTEAFF TGTGCCAGTAGTGGGGGACAGGGGGCAAAGACTGAAGCTTTCTTT
TRBJ1-4 . . TRBV6-1 CASSEGHANEKLFF TGTGCCAGCAGTGAAGGACACGCTAATGAAAAACTGTTTTTT
TRBJ2-3 many TRBD2 TRBV6-1 CASSGLAGGPDTQYF TGTGCCAGCAGTGGACTAGCGGGAGGGCCAGATACGCAGTATTTT
TRBJ1-5 . TRBD1 TRBV5-1 CASSPDRADQPQHF TGCGCCAGCAGCCCGGACAGGGCCGATCAGCCCCAGCATTTT
TRBJ1-2 . . TRBV5-1 CASSLSPGGYTF TGCGCCAGCAGCTTGTCACCAGGTGGCTACACCTTC
TRBJ2-4 . TRBD2 TRBV4-1 CASSQGLAGGLAKNIQYF TGCGCCAGCAGCCAAGGGCTAGCGGGAGGCCTAGCCAAAAACATTCAGTACTTC
TRBJ1-6 . . TRBV6-5 CASRPQRAWPRALHF TGTGCCAGCAGGCCACAGCGGGCATGGCCCAGGGCCCTCCACTTT
TRBJ2-6 . . TRBV18 CASSQSWTAQYSGANVLTF TGTGCCAGCTCACAGAGCTGGACAGCCCAGTACTCTGGGGCCAACGTCCTGACTTTC
TRBJ1-2 . TRBD1 TRBV5-6 CASSLEGAGTGYTF TGTGCCAGCAGCTTGGAGGGGGCAGGTACGGGCTACACCTTC
TRBJ2-7 . TRBD1 TRBV4-1 CASSQTGTGDLYEQYF TGCGCCAGCAGCCAGACTGGGACAGGGGACCTTTACGAGCAGTACTTC
TRBJ2-5 . . TRBV19 CASGSRAGQETQYF TGTGCCAGTGGTAGCAGGGCCGGCCAAGAGACCCAGTACTTC